This T cell receptor beta chain was sequenced during a study of identical twins. V trimming: 3 bases; J trimming: 2 bases; junction bases outside the gene matches: 16. The CDR3 covers 17 residues. From germline, CDR1 is SQVTM and CDR2 ANQGSEA. This clonotype was counted many times. TCRdb called the 5' RACE reads again in MiXCR, with one record for every CDR3 protein. This table has 460,000 or so distinct CDR3 sequences, approximately 14% appearing once. A further study also used this sample, focusing on yellow fever vaccine responses in identical twins.

The clonotype comes from a woman between 18 and 30 years old in good health. The sample comprised CD4+ T cells sorted from blood. The rearrangement uses TRBV29-1 and TRBJ2-7; TRBD2 agrees at 7 bases. Here the CDR3 reads CSVEERASGPKPYEQYF. The CDR3 DNA is TGCAGCGTTGAGGAAAGAGCTAGCGGACCAAAACCCTACGAGCAGTACTTC.